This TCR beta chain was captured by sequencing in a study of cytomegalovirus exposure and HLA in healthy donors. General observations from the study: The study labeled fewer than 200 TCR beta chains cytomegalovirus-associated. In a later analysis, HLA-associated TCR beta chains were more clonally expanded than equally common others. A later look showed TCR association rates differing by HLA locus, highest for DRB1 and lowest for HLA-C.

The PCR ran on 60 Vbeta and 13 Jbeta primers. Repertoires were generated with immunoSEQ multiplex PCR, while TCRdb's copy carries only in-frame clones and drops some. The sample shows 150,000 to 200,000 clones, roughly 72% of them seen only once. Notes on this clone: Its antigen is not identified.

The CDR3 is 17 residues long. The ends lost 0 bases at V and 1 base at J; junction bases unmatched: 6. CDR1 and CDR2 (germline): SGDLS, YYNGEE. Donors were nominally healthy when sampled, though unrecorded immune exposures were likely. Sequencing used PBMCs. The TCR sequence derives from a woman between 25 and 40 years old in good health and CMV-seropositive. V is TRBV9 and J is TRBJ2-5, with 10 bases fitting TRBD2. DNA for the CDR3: TGTGCCAGCAGCGTAGACCCAGCGGGAGGGGTCCAAGAGACCCAGTACTTC. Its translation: CASSVDPAGGVQETQYF. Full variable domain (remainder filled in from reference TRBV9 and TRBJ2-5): DSGVTQTPKHLITATGQRVTLRCSPRSGDLSVYWYQQSLDQGLQFLIQYYNGEERAKGNILERFSAQQFPDLHSELNLSSLELGDSALYFCASSVDPAGGVQETQYFGPGTRLLVL.